In this sample, the clone carrying this T cell receptor beta chain turned up many times. Its antigen is unidentified. The entry originates in a study of T-cell reconstitution after alpha-beta-depleted transplantation in children. The study, taken as a whole, reports: Surviving thymic progenitors and recipient T cells were the source of high TCRbeta diversity at day 60 in some patients. At around two months after transplant, the alpha-beta T cells were reportedly derived from several hundred expanded clones that came from non-depleted graft cells. By one year post-transplant, T-cell counts and diversity largely arose from T cells that were newly produced.

With V trimmed by 5 bases and J by 3 bases, 5 bases remained unmatched. The CDR3 contains 14 residues. TCRbeta library construction was performed incorporating unique molecular identifiers. MiXCR, applied by TCRdb to the PCR reads, yields one record per CDR3 protein. Here the sample spans hundreds of thousands of distinct CDR3 sequences, under 13% being singletons. This chain uses TRBV12-3 or TRBV12-4 with TRBJ2-7, with 9 bases matching TRBD1. Sequencing used PBMCs, obtained before TCRalphabeta/CD19-depleted stem cell transplant. The origin of this receptor is a child under three years old with acute myeloid leukemia, due to receive a stem cell transplant. Here the CDR3 reads CASSDRDRVYEQYF. CDR3 bases: TGTGCCAGCAGTGACCGGGACAGGGTCTACGAGCAGTACTTC.